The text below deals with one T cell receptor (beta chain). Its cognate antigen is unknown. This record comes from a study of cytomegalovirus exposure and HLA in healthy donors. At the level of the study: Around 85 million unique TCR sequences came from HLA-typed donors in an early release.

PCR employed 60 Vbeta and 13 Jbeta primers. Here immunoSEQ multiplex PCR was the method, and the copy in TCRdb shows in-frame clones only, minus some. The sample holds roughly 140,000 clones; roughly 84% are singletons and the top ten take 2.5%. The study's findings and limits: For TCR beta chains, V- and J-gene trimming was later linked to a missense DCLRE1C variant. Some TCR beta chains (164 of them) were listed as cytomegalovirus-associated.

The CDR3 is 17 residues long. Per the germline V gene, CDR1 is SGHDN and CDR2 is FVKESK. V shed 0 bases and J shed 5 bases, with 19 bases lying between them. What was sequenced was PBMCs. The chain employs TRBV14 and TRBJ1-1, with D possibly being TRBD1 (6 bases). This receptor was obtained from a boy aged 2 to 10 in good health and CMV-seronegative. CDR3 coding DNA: TGTGCCAGCAGCCAAGAGGTGGGGTTCGGCAGGGGAACTGAAGCTTTCTTT. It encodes CASSQEVGFGRGTEAFF. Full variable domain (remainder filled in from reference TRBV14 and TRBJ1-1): EAGVTQFPSHSVIEKGQTVTLRCDPISGHDNLYWYRRVMGKEIKFLLHFVKESKQDESGMPNNRFLAERTGGTYSTLKVQPAELEDSGVYFCASSQEVGFGRGTEAFFGQGTRLTVV.